This TCR beta chain was obtained from a study of vaccination and CD4 T cells after COVID-19. Turning to the study itself: Cultures serving as controls received a peptide pool (CEFX or HIV-1 Nef) or no peptide.

Germline CDR1 and CDR2: SGHTA and FQGTGA. The CDR3 contains 17 residues. V was pared by 5 bases and J by 4 bases, with 13 bases of the junction left unmatched. The Oncomine TCR Beta short-read assay was what sequenced the DNA obtained from cultured CD4+ T cells. Researchers extracted genomic DNA from CD4+ T cells that had been cultured. TCRdb reprocessed the PCR reads with MiXCR, giving one entry per CDR3 protein. The sample consists of over 9,000 distinct CDR3 sequences, 25% to 35% of them appearing once. About this clonotype itself: Its antigen is not known.

Treatment noted: roughly 11-day PBMC culture with coronavirus spike peptide pools or control peptides (ViraFEST assay). Unexposed donor CD4+ T cells predated the COVID-19 pandemic, collected 2011-2018. ViraFEST grew antigen-specific T cells using peptide pools, then sequenced TCRs. Half the medium was exchanged for fresh IL-2 medium on days 3 and 7. The sequence was obtained from a human donor in good health. The chain combines TRBV7-3 with TRBJ2-2, with 7 positions matching TRBD2. Sequenced input: CD4+ T cells from blood, cultured in vitro. The CDR3 protein is CASSPRRGTLITGELFF. The CDR3 DNA follows: TGTGCCAGCAGCCCACGGCGGGGGACTCTAATCACCGGGGAGCTGTTTTTT.